A selection of T cell receptor beta chains follows, all from one sample in a study of T-cell reconstitution after alpha-beta-depleted transplantation in children. From the PCR reads, TCRdb called clonotypes with MiXCR, one entry per CDR3 protein. The table records around 490,000 distinct CDR3 sequences, about an eighth of them present only once. The sample consisted of PBMCs, mostly from graft donor cells, taken 180 days after TCRalphabeta/CD19-depleted stem cell transplant. These receptor sequences come from a female patient between 2 and 15 years old who had a stem cell transplant for aplastic anemia, so the T cells may come from the graft donor. The CDR3 runs from the conserved cysteine through the conserved F or W. A D gene is named only where the DNA matches it firmly. Clone size is given for some rows only: seen once, a few or many times, or a class if the clone is expanded.

J,length,V,size,D,DNA,CDR3
TRBJ2-3,16,TRBV5-1,NA,NA,TGCGCCAGCAGCAAGGCACCGGGACAAAGCACAGATACGCAGTATTTT,CASSKAPGQSTDTQYF
TRBJ1-1,15,TRBV7-2,few,TRBD1,TGTGCCAGCAGCTTAGATACTTGGACAGGGGCTGAAGCTTTCTTT,CASSLDTWTGAEAFF
TRBJ1-2,12,TRBV28,NA,NA,TGTGCCAGCAGCAAAGGGGGATATGGCTACACCTTC,CASSKGGYGYTF
TRBJ2-2,17,TRBV28,NA,TRBD1,TGTGCCAGCAGCTCCGGGACAGGGGGTTGGAACACCGGGGAGCTGTTTTTT,CASSSGTGGWNTGELFF
TRBJ1-5,12,TRBV3-1,NA,NA,TGTGCCAGCAGCTTAGGAGAACAGCCCCAGCATTTT,CASSLGEQPQHF
TRBJ2-1,16,TRBV6-1,NA,TRBD1,TGTGCCAGCAGTCCCCTCTATCCGACAGGGGTCAATGAGCAGTTCTTC,CASSPLYPTGVNEQFF
TRBJ1-4,15,TRBV5-1,NA,TRBD1,TGCGCCAGCAGCCTACAGGGGGCAACGGGTGAAAAACTGTTTTTT,CASSLQGATGEKLFF
TRBJ2-2,16,TRBV7-6,few,NA,TGTGCCAGCAGCTCATACGACAGTAACCCGACCGGGGAGCTGTTTTTT,CASSSYDSNPTGELFF
TRBJ1-1,14,TRBV5-1,many,NA,TGCGCCAGCACCCACAGGGAGGGCGACACTGAAGCTTTCTTT,CASTHREGDTEAFF
TRBJ1-1,14,TRBV11-2,NA,NA,TGTGCCAGCAGCTCAGGACAGTCATCCACTGAAGCTTTCTTT,CASSSGQSSTEAFF
TRBJ2-7,14,TRBV28,many,TRBD2,TGTGCCAGCAGTTTATTGGCGGGAGCCTACGAGCAGTACTTC,CASSLLAGAYEQYF
TRBJ2-3,13,TRBV5-6,many,NA,TGTGCCAGCAGCATAAGGCGGGCAGATACGCAGTATTTT,CASSIRRADTQYF
TRBJ1-1,17,TRBV18,NA,TRBD1,TGTGCCAGCTCATCGAAGACCGGGACAGGGGTCCTCACTGAAGCTTTCTTT,CASSSKTGTGVLTEAFF
TRBJ2-3,17,TRBV12-5,NA,TRBD1,TGTGCTAGTGGCCCGGCCCGGGACAGGGTGAGCCCAGATACGCAGTATTTT,CASGPARDRVSPDTQYF
TRBJ1-2,15,TRBV29-1,NA,TRBD1,TGCAGCGTCTTGGATGTAAGGGGGCGAGGCTATGGCTACACCTTC,CSVLDVRGRGYGYTF
TRBJ2-7,13,TRBV6-6,few,TRBD1,TGTGCCAGCAGTTCCACTGGGACAGTCGAGCAGTACTTC,CASSSTGTVEQYF
TRBJ2-1,13,TRBV3-1,many,NA,TGTGCCAGCAGCCAAGTGCTCGGCAATGAGCAGTTCTTC,CASSQVLGNEQFF
TRBJ2-5,16,TRBV7-2,NA,TRBD1,TGTGCCAGCAGCCACAAGACAGGGGGTCAACGGGAGACCCAGTACTTC,CASSHKTGGQRETQYF
TRBJ2-5,16,TRBV4-3,few,TRBD1,TGCGCCAGCAGCCAAGATAGGACAGGGTGGATAGAGACCCAGTACTTC,CASSQDRTGWIETQYF
TRBJ2-7,14,TRBV6-1,NA,NA,TGTGCCAGCAGTCATAGCCCAAACTCCTACGAGCAGTACTTC,CASSHSPNSYEQYF
TRBJ1-5,12,TRBV6-2/TRBV6-3,few,NA,TGTGCCAGCAGTAACGCTCCCCAGCCCCAGCATTTT,CASSNAPQPQHF
TRBJ2-7,16,TRBV5-1,NA,TRBD2,TGCGCCAGCAGTTCCACCGGGACTAGCCTACTCTACGAGCAGTACTTC,CASSSTGTSLLYEQYF
TRBJ2-7,14,TRBV7-2,NA,NA,TGTGCCAGCAGCGCACCGGGCCGGGGGTACGAGCAGTACTTC,CASSAPGRGYEQYF
TRBJ2-5,16,TRBV28,NA,NA,TGTGCCAGCAGTTTATATGGACGGGGGGCCCAAGAGACCCAGTACTTC,CASSLYGRGAQETQYF
TRBJ1-5,14,TRBV3-1,NA,NA,TGTGCCAGCAGCCAAGATCGGGCCAGTCAGCCCCGGCATTTT,CASSQDRASQPRHF
TRBJ1-1,14,TRBV5-1,NA,NA,TGCGCCAGCAGCTTGGACCCTCAGGGCACTGAAGCTTTCTTT,CASSLDPQGTEAFF
TRBJ1-1,14,TRBV28,few,NA,TGTGCCAGCAGTTCCCTCCCTGGGGTCACTGAAGCTTTCTTT,CASSSLPGVTEAFF
TRBJ1-3,15,TRBV15,NA,NA,TGTGCCACCAGCAGCGGGCCATTATTAGGAAACACCATATATTTT,CATSSGPLLGNTIYF
TRBJ1-1,18,TRBV4-3,few,NA,TGCGCCAGCAGCCAACGGCTACACATTAGAGGGGCCTGGGATGAAGCTTTCTTT,CASSQRLHIRGAWDEAFF
TRBJ2-2,15,TRBV29-1,few,TRBD2,TGCAGCGTTGAAAATTCGCGGGAGGGCCCCGGGGAGCTGTTTTTT,CSVENSREGPGELFF
TRBJ2-1,13,TRBV5-1,NA,NA,TGCGCCAGCAGCTGGACCCTTTACAATGAGCAGTTCTTC,CASSWTLYNEQFF
TRBJ1-1,13,TRBV29-1,NA,TRBD1,TGCAGCGTTGAAACAGGGGGACAAACTGAAGCTTTCTTT,CSVETGGQTEAFF
TRBJ2-3,8,TRBV20-1,NA,NA,TGCAGTGCAGATACGCAGTATTTT,CSADTQYF
TRBJ2-7,13,TRBV7-3,many,TRBD1,TGTGCCAGCGCGACAGGGGCTTCCTACGAGCAGTACTTC,CASATGASYEQYF
TRBJ2-2,15,TRBV28,NA,NA,TGTGCCAGCAGTTTTGGCCTCACGAACACCGGGGAGCTGTTTTTT,CASSFGLTNTGELFF
TRBJ1-1,13,TRBV27,NA,NA,TGTGCCAGCAACCGTCGACTGACCTTTAGAGCTTTCTTT,CASNRRLTFRAFF
TRBJ2-4,16,TRBV19,many,NA,TGTGCCAGTAGTCCCGGAGGGGAAATAGCCAAAAACATTCAGTACTTC,CASSPGGEIAKNIQYF
TRBJ2-7,14,TRBV7-2,few,TRBD1,TGTGCCAGCAGCTTGCGTGACAGGGTCTACGAGCAGTACTTC,CASSLRDRVYEQYF
TRBJ2-1,15,TRBV15,few,TRBD2,TGTGCCACCACAGTCGGCGGGAGGTTAGCTAACGAGCAGTTCTTC,CATTVGGRLANEQFF
TRBJ1-2,14,TRBV6-5,many,NA,TGTGCCAGCAGTTATAGGCAGGTGGACTATGGCTACACCTTC,CASSYRQVDYGYTF
TRBJ2-1,15,TRBV28,many,TRBD2,TGTGCCAGCAGTTTGGCTAGCGGGCTCTACAATGAGCAGTTCTTC,CASSLASGLYNEQFF
TRBJ1-2,14,TRBV5-1,NA,TRBD1,TGCGCCAGCAGCGTTGACAGGGGGCGCAATGGCTACACCTTC,CASSVDRGRNGYTF
TRBJ1-6,22,TRBV6-4,NA,TRBD1,TGTGCCAGCAGTGACTCCGACCGAATAGGGGGCGAGATAAGCTCCTATAATTCACCCCTCCACTTT,CASSDSDRIGGEISSYNSPLHF
TRBJ1-6,14,TRBV5-1,few,TRBD1,TGCGCCAGCAGCTCAGCAGGGGGTTTAACACCCCTCCACTTT,CASSSAGGLTPLHF
TRBJ2-2,15,TRBV4-3,NA,NA,TGCGCCAGCAGCCCGGGGACCACGAACACCGGGGAGCTGTTTTTT,CASSPGTTNTGELFF
TRBJ1-2,15,TRBV29-1,NA,TRBD1,TGCAGCGTTGGGACAGGCCTGTCCGGGAACTATGGCTACACCTTC,CSVGTGLSGNYGYTF
TRBJ2-7,13,TRBV27,NA,TRBD1,TGTGCCAGCAGTTTCGGGACAGGGGGCGAGCAGTACTTC,CASSFGTGGEQYF
TRBJ2-2,14,TRBV28,NA,NA,TGTGCCAGCAAATGGGGTAGCACCACCGGGGAGCTGTTTTTT,CASKWGSTTGELFF
TRBJ1-3,14,TRBV29-1,NA,NA,TGCAGCGTTGGGGGCAGGGCCTCTGGAAACACCATATATTTT,CSVGGRASGNTIYF
TRBJ2-3,15,TRBV29-1,many,NA,TGCAGCGTTGAATTTAGGGGGAGTGGTGCAGATACGCAGTATTTT,CSVEFRGSGADTQYF
TRBJ2-4,19,TRBV29-1,few,NA,TGCAGCGTCCAGGGGGGCGGGACAGCTAACCTACTAGCCAAAAACATTCAGTACTTC,CSVQGGGTANLLAKNIQYF
TRBJ2-1,13,TRBV29-1,few,NA,TGCAGCGTTGAAAGCGGGTCTGACATTGAGCAGTTCTTC,CSVESGSDIEQFF
TRBJ2-1,16,TRBV7-9,few,NA,TGTGCCAGCAGCTCTCCTCCTAGCGCTTCCTACAATGAGCAGTTCTTC,CASSSPPSASYNEQFF
TRBJ2-2,15,TRBV5-6,few,NA,TGTGCCAGCAGCGGGGACCGGACGAGCACCGGGGAGCTGTTTTTT,CASSGDRTSTGELFF
TRBJ2-7,12,TRBV7-9,NA,NA,TGTGCCAGCAGCTTTCTAGTCAGCTGGCAGTACTTC,CASSFLVSWQYF
TRBJ1-5,15,TRBV19,NA,TRBD1,TGTGCCAGTACCATGGACAGGCTCCTCAATCAGCCCCAGCATTTT,CASTMDRLLNQPQHF
TRBJ1-5,14,TRBV9,few,NA,TGTGCCAGCAGCGCAACAAGCGCCTTAGGGCCCCAGCATTTT,CASSATSALGPQHF